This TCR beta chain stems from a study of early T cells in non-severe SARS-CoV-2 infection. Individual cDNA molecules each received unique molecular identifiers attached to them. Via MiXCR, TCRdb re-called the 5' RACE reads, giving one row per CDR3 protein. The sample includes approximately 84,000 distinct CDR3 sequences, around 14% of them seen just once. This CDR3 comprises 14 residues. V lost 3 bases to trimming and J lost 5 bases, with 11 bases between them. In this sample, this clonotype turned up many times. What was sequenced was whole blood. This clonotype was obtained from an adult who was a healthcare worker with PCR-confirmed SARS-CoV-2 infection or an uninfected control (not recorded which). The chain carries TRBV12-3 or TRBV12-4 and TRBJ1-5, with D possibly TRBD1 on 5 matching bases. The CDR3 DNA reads TGTGCCAGCAGTTTTTTAGGGGTGGATCAGCCCCAGCATTTT. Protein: CASSFLGVDQPQHF.